These 4 T cell receptor beta chains share one sample of origin, sequenced in a study of blood T cell repertoires in COVID-19. The protocol was immunoSEQ multiplex PCR, while the TCRdb copy is restricted to in-frame clones and leaves out a portion. There are approximately 110,000 clones in the sample; approximately 84% occur only once, and 2% to 2.5% lies in the top ten. Sequenced sample: peripheral blood. The source is a human donor in a cohort sampled during active COVID-19.

The gene calls are TRBV9 and TRBJ2-5; 7 bases map to TRBD2. The CDR3 length is 15 residues. Trimming took 0 bases from V and 3 from J; bases not matched to a gene: 5. The germline CDR1 and CDR2 sequences are SGDLS and YYNGEE. The CDR3 reads CASSVGPGGKETQYF. The CDR3 region has the DNA TGTGCCAGCAGCGTAGGGCCGGGGGGTAAAGAGACCCAGTACTTC.

The rearrangement joins TRBV19 to TRBJ2-2; 13 positions match TRBD2. The germline V gene encodes CDR1 LNHDA and CDR2 SQIVND (reference sequence). CDR3 length equals 18 residues. J was trimmed by 1 base and V by 5 bases; bases with no gene match: 7. Written as DNA, the CDR3 is TGTGCCAGTAGTCGGGGACTAGCGGGATTGGTGAACACCGGGGAGCTGTTTTTT. Its translation: CASSRGLAGLVNTGELFF.

The V and J genes are TRBV7-2 and TRBJ2-3; weak D call: TRBD2 (6 bases). The CDR3 covers 14 residues. The germline CDR1 and CDR2 sequences are SGHTA and FQGNSA. V was cut by 2 bases and J by 6 bases, with 12 bases left in between. The CDR3 DNA follows: TGTGCCAGCAGCTTATCATCGGGGGTGGATACGCAGTATTTT. Residues: CASSLSSGVDTQYF.

V gene TRBV5-1 combines with J gene TRBJ2-3; D might be TRBD1 (6 bases). Germline V CDR1 and CDR2: SGHRS, YFSETQ. The CDR3 is 15 residues long. Trimming removed 4 bases from V and 0 bases from J, with 12 bases in between. CDR3 coding DNA: TGCGCCAGCAGCGGGGTGGGGGCTAGCACAGATACGCAGTATTTT. It translates to CASSGVGASTDTQYF.